This TCR beta chain emerged from a study of blood T cell repertoires in COVID-19. Whole-study context: COVID-19 samples, acute and convalescent, were from the United States, Italy and Spain.

Methods used by the authors: Amplified reference gene primers provided the basis for estimating nucleated cell counts. Clones were sequenced by immunoSEQ multiplex PCR, and TCRdb holds only the in-frame ones, with some missing. V and J calls and clone size are as listed in that table; D and trimming were resolved from the DNA. The table shows approximately 300,000 clones, with approximately 86% occurring only once. Trimming removed 8 bases from V and 10 bases from J; junction bases left unmatched: 19. CDR1 is MDHEN and CDR2 is SYDVKM in the germline V gene. The CDR3 sequence is 15 residues long. This sequence joins TRBV28 and TRBJ1-1; TRBD1 agrees at 7 bases. The origin of this receptor is a woman aged 45 to 65 who had recovered from COVID-19. Specimen: peripheral blood. The CDR3 protein is CASEPLRAGGIGAFF. The CDR3 nucleotides read TGTGCCAGCGAGCCCCTTCGGGCAGGGGGGATCGGAGCTTTCTTT. Using reference TRBV28 and TRBJ1-1 for the parts outside the CDR3, the full variable domain is DVKVTQSSRYLVKRTGEKVFLECVQDMDHENMFWYRQDPGLGLRLIYFSYDVKMKEKGDIPEGYSVSREKKERFSLILESASTNQTSMYLCASEPLRAGGIGAFFGQGTRLTVV.